This T cell receptor beta chain came from a study of blood T cells in healthy people across ages. Notes on the study in general: Naive T cell percentage strongly correlated with TCR beta diversity. Unsorted PBMCs prevented conclusive naive versus antigen-experienced comparison.

Donors were healthy Caucasian individuals from Russia aged about 6 to 95. Roughly 9 milliliters of peripheral blood were drawn from each donor. The V and J ends lost 5 bases and 6 bases respectively, with 14 bases between them. CDR1 is ENHRY and CDR2 is SYGVKD in the germline V gene. The CDR3 consists of 14 residues. Notes on this clonotype: Its target is unknown.

Combining a sample-barcoded 5' primer with a J-beta primer mix, a second PCR ran for roughly 6 to 11 cycles. TCRdb re-derived calls from the 5' RACE reads in MiXCR, one entry per CDR3 protein. The sample has more than 1,400,000 distinct CDR3 sequences, roughly 40% seen once; the top ten hold roughly 8.2%. The TCR comes from a woman aged 18-30 years in good health. Sequenced sample: blood. This chain links TRBV10-3 with TRBJ2-4; tentatively, D is TRBD2 (7 bases). The CDR3 reads CAISRAGEGNIQYF. The CDR3 nucleotides are TGTGCCATCAGTAGGGCAGGGGAGGGAAACATTCAGTACTTC.